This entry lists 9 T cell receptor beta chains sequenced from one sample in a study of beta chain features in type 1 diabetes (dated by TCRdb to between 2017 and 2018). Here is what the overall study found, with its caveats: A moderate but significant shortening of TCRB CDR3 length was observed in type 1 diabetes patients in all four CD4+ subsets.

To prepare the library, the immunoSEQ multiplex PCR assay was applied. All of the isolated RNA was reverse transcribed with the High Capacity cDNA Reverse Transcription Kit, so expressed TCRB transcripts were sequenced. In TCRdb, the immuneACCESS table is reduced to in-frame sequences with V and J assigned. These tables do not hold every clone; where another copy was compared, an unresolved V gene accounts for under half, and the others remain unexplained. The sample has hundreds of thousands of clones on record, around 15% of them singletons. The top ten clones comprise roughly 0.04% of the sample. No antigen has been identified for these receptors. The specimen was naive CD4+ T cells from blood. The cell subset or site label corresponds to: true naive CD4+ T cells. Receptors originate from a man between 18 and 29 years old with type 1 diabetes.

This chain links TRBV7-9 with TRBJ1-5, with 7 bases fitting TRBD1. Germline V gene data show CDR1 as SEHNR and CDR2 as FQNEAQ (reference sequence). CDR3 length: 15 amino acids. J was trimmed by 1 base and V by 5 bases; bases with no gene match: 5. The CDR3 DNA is TGTGCCAGCAGCCGGACAGGAGGAAGCAATCAGCCCCAGCATTTT. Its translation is CASSRTGGSNQPQHF.

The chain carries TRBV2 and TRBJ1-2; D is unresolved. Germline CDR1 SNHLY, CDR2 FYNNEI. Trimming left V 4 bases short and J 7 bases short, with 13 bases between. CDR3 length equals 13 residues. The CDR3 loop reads CASSGEKVSGYTF. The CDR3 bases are TGTGCCAGCAGTGGGGAGAAAGTGTCTGGCTACACCTTC. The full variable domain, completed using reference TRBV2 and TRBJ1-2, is EPEVTQTPSHQVTQMGQEVILRCVPISNHLYFYWYRQILGQKVEFLVSFYNNEISEKSEIFDDQFSVERPDGSNFTLKIRSTKLEDSAMYFCASSGEKVSGYTFGSGTRLTVV.

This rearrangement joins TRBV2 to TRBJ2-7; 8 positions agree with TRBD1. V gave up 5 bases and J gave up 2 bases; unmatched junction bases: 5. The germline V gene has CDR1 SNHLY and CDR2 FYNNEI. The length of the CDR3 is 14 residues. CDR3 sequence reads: CASSRDRGAYEQYF. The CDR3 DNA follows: TGTGCCAGCAGTCGTGACAGGGGTGCCTACGAGCAGTACTTC.

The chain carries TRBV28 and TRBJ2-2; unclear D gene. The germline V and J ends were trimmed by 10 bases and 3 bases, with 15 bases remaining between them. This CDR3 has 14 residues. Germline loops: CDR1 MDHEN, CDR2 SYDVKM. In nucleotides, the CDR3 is TGTGCCACCTTAACACACAGTTACACCGGGGAGCTGTTTTTT. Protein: CATLTHSYTGELFF.

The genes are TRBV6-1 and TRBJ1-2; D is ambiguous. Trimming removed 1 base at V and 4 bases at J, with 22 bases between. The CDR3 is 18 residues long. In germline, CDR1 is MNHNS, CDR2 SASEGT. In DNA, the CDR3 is TGTGCCAGCAGTGAAGTCCTCCTTTCGACCCAGACATTCTATGGCTACACCTTC. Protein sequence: CASSEVLLSTQTFYGYTF.

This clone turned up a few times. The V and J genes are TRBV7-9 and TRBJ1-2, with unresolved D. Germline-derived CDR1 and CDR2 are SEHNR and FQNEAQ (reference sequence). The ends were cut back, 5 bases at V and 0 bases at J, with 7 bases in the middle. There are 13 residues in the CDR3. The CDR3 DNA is TGTGCCAGCAGCACCGGGCCTAACTATGGCTACACCTTC. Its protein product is CASSTGPNYGYTF. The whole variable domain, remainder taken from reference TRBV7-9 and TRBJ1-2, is DTGVSQNPRHKITKRGQNVTFRCDPISEHNRLYWYRQTLGQGPEFLTYFQNEAQLEKSRLLSDRFSAERPKGSFSTLEIQRTEQGDSAMYLCASSTGPNYGYTFGSGTRLTVV.

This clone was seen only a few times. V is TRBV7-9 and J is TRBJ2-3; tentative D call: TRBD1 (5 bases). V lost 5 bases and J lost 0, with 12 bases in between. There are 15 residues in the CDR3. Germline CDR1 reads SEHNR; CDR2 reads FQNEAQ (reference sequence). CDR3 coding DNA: TGTGCCAGCAGCGCAACAGGATCTAGCACAGATACGCAGTATTTT. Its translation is CASSATGSSTDTQYF. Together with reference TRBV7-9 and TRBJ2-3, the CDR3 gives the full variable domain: DTGVSQNPRHKITKRGQNVTFRCDPISEHNRLYWYRQTLGQGPEFLTYFQNEAQLEKSRLLSDRFSAERPKGSFSTLEIQRTEQGDSAMYLCASSATGSSTDTQYFGPGTRLTVL.

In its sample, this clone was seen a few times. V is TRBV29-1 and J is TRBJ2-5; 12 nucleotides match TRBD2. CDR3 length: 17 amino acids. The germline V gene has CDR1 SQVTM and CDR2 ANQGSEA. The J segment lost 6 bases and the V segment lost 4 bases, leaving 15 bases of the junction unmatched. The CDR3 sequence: CSVGPPSGGARGKTQYF. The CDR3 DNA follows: TGCAGCGTTGGTCCCCCTAGCGGGGGGGCCCGAGGAAAGACCCAGTACTTC.

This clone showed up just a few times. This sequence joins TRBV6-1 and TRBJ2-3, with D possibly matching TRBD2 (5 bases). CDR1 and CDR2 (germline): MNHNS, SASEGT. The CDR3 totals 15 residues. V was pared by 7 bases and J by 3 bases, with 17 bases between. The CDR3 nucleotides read TGTGCCAGCATTTTAGAACTGCTAGCAACAGATACGCAGTATTTT. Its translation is CASILELLATDTQYF.